A selection of T cell receptor beta chains follows, all from one sample in a study of blood T cell repertoires in COVID-19. Sequenced by immunoSEQ multiplex PCR; TCRdb stores in-frame clones only, minus some. The sample carries about 150,000 clones, about 85% recorded once. Sequenced sample: peripheral blood. These receptors were obtained from a man in his 60s with COVID-19, enrolled during active disease. Each CDR3 is given with its conserved first and last residue. The D gene is left open where the match is weak. Size values are once, few and many counts, or a class for expanded clones, and some rows have none.

V gene: TRBV3-1/TRBV3-2; clone size: NA; D gene: TRBD1; J gene: TRBJ1-1; CDR3 DNA: TGTGCCAGCAGTGAAACAGGGGGAAGGACTGAAGCTTTCTTT; CDR3 protein: CASSETGGRTEAFF
V gene: TRBV4-3; clone size: NA; D gene: NA; J gene: TRBJ2-5; CDR3 DNA: TGCGCCAGCAGCCAAGAGCCGGGCGGGCGTGGGGCCCAGTACTTC; CDR3 protein: CASSQEPGGRGAQYF
V gene: TRBV18; clone size: NA; D gene: NA; J gene: TRBJ1-2; CDR3 DNA: TGTGCCAGCTCACCACCCCAGGGCCCCTACACCTTC; CDR3 protein: CASSPPQGPYTF
V gene: TRBV6-2/TRBV6-3; clone size: NA; D gene: NA; J gene: TRBJ1-2; CDR3 DNA: TGTGCCAGCAGCCCAGACGGGGACTATGGCTACACCTTC; CDR3 protein: CASSPDGDYGYTF
V gene: TRBV29-1; clone size: NA; D gene: NA; J gene: TRBJ2-3; CDR3 DNA: TGCAGCGCCAGCAGGGGAGAGGCAGATACGCAGTATTTT; CDR3 protein: CSASRGEADTQYF
V gene: TRBV7-2; clone size: NA; D gene: TRBD2; J gene: TRBJ2-7; CDR3 DNA: TGTGCCAGCAGCCGCGGGACTAGCGGCTACGAGCAGTACTTC; CDR3 protein: CASSRGTSGYEQYF
V gene: TRBV28; clone size: few; D gene: NA; J gene: TRBJ1-6; CDR3 DNA: TGTGCCAGCACAGGGGTTCGCTCCTATAATTCACCCCTCCACTTT; CDR3 protein: CASTGVRSYNSPLHF
V gene: TRBV27; clone size: NA; D gene: NA; J gene: TRBJ2-5; CDR3 DNA: TGTGCCAGCAGACGAACAGGGTTATCAGCAGAGACCCAGTACTTC; CDR3 protein: CASRRTGLSAETQYF
V gene: TRBV5-1; clone size: NA; D gene: NA; J gene: TRBJ1-2; CDR3 DNA: TGCGCCAGCAGTCTTCAGGGGAGCTATGGCTACACCTTC; CDR3 protein: CASSLQGSYGYTF
V gene: TRBV7-3; clone size: NA; D gene: TRBD1; J gene: TRBJ2-2; CDR3 DNA: TGTGCCAGCAGCTTAACCCCGGACAGGGTGGGCACCGGGGAGCTGTTTTTT; CDR3 protein: CASSLTPDRVGTGELFF
V gene: TRBV14; clone size: few; D gene: NA; J gene: TRBJ1-3; CDR3 DNA: TGTGCCAGCAGCCAGGGCAATTCTGGAAACACCATATATTTT; CDR3 protein: CASSQGNSGNTIYF
V gene: TRBV9; clone size: once; D gene: TRBD1; J gene: TRBJ2-3; CDR3 DNA: TGTGCCAGCAGCGTAAGGACAGGGGGAGATACGCAGTATTTT; CDR3 protein: CASSVRTGGDTQYF
V gene: TRBV12-3/TRBV12-4; clone size: NA; D gene: NA; J gene: TRBJ1-6; CDR3 DNA: TGTGCCAGCAGCTTGACAGGAGCGATCCTCCACTTT; CDR3 protein: CASSLTGAILHF
V gene: TRBV23-1; clone size: NA; D gene: NA; J gene: TRBJ2-7; CDR3 DNA: TGCGCCAGCAGTCAGGCCGGAGCTTTGGGCGAGCAGTACTTC; CDR3 protein: CASSQAGALGEQYF
V gene: TRBV7-2; clone size: once; D gene: NA; J gene: TRBJ2-3; CDR3 DNA: TGTGCCAGCAGCTTTGGGGGGAGTCAAACAGATACGCAGTATTTT; CDR3 protein: CASSFGGSQTDTQYF
V gene: TRBV3-1/TRBV3-2; clone size: NA; D gene: TRBD1; J gene: TRBJ2-3; CDR3 DNA: TGTGCCAGCAGCCACCCAGGGGGCGGAACAGATACGCAGTATTTT; CDR3 protein: CASSHPGGGTDTQYF
V gene: TRBV27; clone size: NA; D gene: TRBD1; J gene: TRBJ1-5; CDR3 DNA: TGTGCCAGCAGTCCGCTCCCGGGACAGGGTAATCAGCCCCAGCATTTT; CDR3 protein: CASSPLPGQGNQPQHF
V gene: TRBV29-1; clone size: NA; D gene: TRBD2; J gene: TRBJ2-1; CDR3 DNA: TGCAGCGTGACTAGCGGGAGCCCTGAGCAGTTCTTC; CDR3 protein: CSVTSGSPEQFF
V gene: TRBV7-2; clone size: NA; D gene: TRBD2; J gene: TRBJ2-5; CDR3 DNA: TGTGCCAGCAGCCAGGGACTAGCGGGAGTAGAGACCCAGTACTTC; CDR3 protein: CASSQGLAGVETQYF
V gene: TRBV7-2; clone size: NA; D gene: NA; J gene: TRBJ1-2; CDR3 DNA: TGTGCCAGCAGCCCCTATAACTTGCCAGGCTACACCTTC; CDR3 protein: CASSPYNLPGYTF
V gene: TRBV5-6; clone size: NA; D gene: TRBD1; J gene: TRBJ1-1; CDR3 DNA: TGTGCCAGCTTCCGAGGACAGGGGGGCACTGAAGCTTTCTTT; CDR3 protein: CASFRGQGGTEAFF
V gene: TRBV6-5; clone size: NA; D gene: NA; J gene: TRBJ2-3; CDR3 DNA: TGTGCCAGCATCCTCCTTTGGACTAGCACAGATACGCAGTATTTT; CDR3 protein: CASILLWTSTDTQYF
V gene: TRBV19; clone size: NA; D gene: NA; J gene: TRBJ2-3; CDR3 DNA: TGTGCCAGTAGTATAGAGACAGGAACCTATACGCAGTATTTT; CDR3 protein: CASSIETGTYTQYF
V gene: TRBV11-2; clone size: NA; D gene: NA; J gene: TRBJ2-1; CDR3 DNA: TGTGCCAGCAGCTTAGTACCAGGGTATGAGCAGTTCTTC; CDR3 protein: CASSLVPGYEQFF
V gene: TRBV29-1; clone size: NA; D gene: TRBD1; J gene: TRBJ1-5; CDR3 DNA: TGCAGCGTTGAACTCGGGACAGGGGGGAATCAGCCCCAGCATTTT; CDR3 protein: CSVELGTGGNQPQHF
V gene: TRBV5-1; clone size: NA; D gene: NA; J gene: TRBJ2-3; CDR3 DNA: TGCGCCAGCAGCGAAGGAGGGGACGGCACAGATACGCAGTATTTT; CDR3 protein: CASSEGGDGTDTQYF
V gene: TRBV6-6; clone size: NA; D gene: TRBD1; J gene: TRBJ1-2; CDR3 DNA: TGTGCCAGCAGTAACTTCGGGACAGGATACGGCTACACCTTC; CDR3 protein: CASSNFGTGYGYTF
V gene: TRBV5-4; clone size: NA; D gene: TRBD2; J gene: TRBJ2-7; CDR3 DNA: TGTGCCAGCAGCTACCGGGGGGGGTCGGACGAGCAGTACTTC; CDR3 protein: CASSYRGGSDEQYF
V gene: TRBV9; clone size: NA; D gene: TRBD1; J gene: TRBJ1-5; CDR3 DNA: TGTGCCAGCAGCGTAGAGACAGGGGGCCAGATGGAATCAGCCCAGCATTTT; CDR3 protein: CASSVETGGQMESAQHF
V gene: TRBV9; clone size: NA; D gene: NA; J gene: TRBJ1-2; CDR3 DNA: TGTGCCAGCGCTCTTGCGGAGGGGTTTCTCGGCTATGGCTACACCTTC; CDR3 protein: CASALAEGFLGYGYTF